Shown below are 32 T cell receptor beta chains from a single sample sequenced in a study of response to subunit inactivated influenza vaccine. Via MiXCR, TCRdb re-called the RT-PCR reads, giving one row per CDR3 protein. The sample records some 550,000 distinct CDR3 sequences, around a quarter being singletons. These data were likewise used in another study, on T cells expressing NK-cell markers. As that report states: UMIs accompanied the 5'RACE template switching by which TCR beta cDNA was made.

Sequencing was performed on CD4+ T cells sorted from PBMCs, taken approximately 12 days after vaccination. Receptor source: a man aged 50-60 years who received an inactivated influenza vaccine.

This clonotype came up a few times. This chain links TRBV9 with TRBJ2-1, with TRBD2 matching over 9 bases. Germline-derived CDR1 and CDR2 are SGDLS and YYNGEE. The ends lost 0 bases at V and 9 bases at J; junction bases unmatched: 4. The CDR3 is 14 residues long. The DNA of the CDR3 is TGTGCCAGCAGCGTAGACAGCGGGAGGCTTGAGCAGTTCTTC. It yields the protein CASSVDSGRLEQFF. Full variable domain (rest looked up from reference TRBV9 and TRBJ2-1): DSGVTQTPKHLITATGQRVTLRCSPRSGDLSVYWYQQSLDQGLQFLIQYYNGEERAKGNILERFSAQQFPDLHSELNLSSLELGDSALYFCASSVDSGRLEQFFGPGTRLTVL.

This clonotype has just a few counts. The chain carries TRBV29-1 and TRBJ2-1, with D tentatively TRBD2 (5 bases). CDR3 size: 12 residues. The V and J ends lost 3 bases and 8 bases respectively, with 11 bases between them. Per germline, CDR1 SQVTM and CDR2 ANQGSEA. The chain's CDR3 is CSVDQGGDEQFF. The CDR3 region has the DNA TGCAGCGTTGATCAAGGAGGAGATGAGCAGTTCTTC.

This clonotype was seen only a few times. The V call is TRBV20-1, the J call TRBJ2-2, with 8 bases lining up with TRBD2. Per the germline V gene, CDR1 is DFQATT and CDR2 is SNEGSKA (reference sequence). Losses at the gene ends were 6 bases for V and 7 bases for J; bases not matched to a gene: 10. The CDR3 length is 14 residues. CDR3 nucleotides: TGCAGTGCGCTAGCGGGCCCGCGCGTCGGGGAGCTGTTTTTT. It translates to CSALAGPRVGELFF.

The V call is TRBV7-2, the J call TRBJ2-5; no clear D. This CDR3 contains 15 residues. Trimming removed 0 bases at V and 0 bases at J, with 8 bases between. The germline gives CDR1 SGHTA, CDR2 FQGNSA. CDR3 residues: CASSLAKGYQETQYF. CDR3 nucleotides: TGTGCCAGCAGCTTAGCGAAAGGCTACCAAGAGACCCAGTACTTC. Drawing the rest from reference TRBV7-2 and TRBJ2-5, the complete variable domain is GAGVSQSPSNKVTEKGKDVELRCDPISGHTALYWYRQSLGQGLEFLIYFQGNSAPDKSGLPSDRFSAERTGGSVSTLTIQRTQQEDSAVYLCASSLAKGYQETQYFGPGTRLLVL.

This chain connects TRBV5-1 to TRBJ2-5, with 7 bases identical to TRBD2. Per the germline V gene, CDR1 is SGHRS and CDR2 is YFSETQ. The V and J ends lost 4 bases and 0 bases, in that order; junction bases with no gene match: 9. This CDR3 has 16 residues. The CDR3 nucleotides are TGCGCCAGCAGCCACAGCGGGAACCCATACCAAGAGACCCAGTACTTC. Translating gives CASSHSGNPYQETQYF.

CDR3 protein: CASSYRQGGGYTF. The CDR3 nucleotides read TGTGCCAGCAGTTACAGACAGGGAGGCGGCTACACCTTC. The chain is built from TRBV12-3 or TRBV12-4 and TRBJ1-2; 7 bases map to TRBD1. Unmatched junction bases numbered 7, after V lost 4 bases and J lost 8 bases. CDR3 size: 13 residues.

Only a few counts were recorded for this clonotype. The chain links TRBV3-1 to TRBJ2-7; 8 nucleotides match TRBD1. The germline CDR1 and CDR2 sequences are LGHDT and YNNKEL (reference sequence). With V trimmed by 1 base and J by 1 base, 6 bases remained unmatched. This CDR3 has 16 residues. In nucleotides, the CDR3 is TGTGCCAGCAGCCAAGCAGGGGGCCGAAATTCCTACGAGCAGTACTTC. Its translation: CASSQAGGRNSYEQYF.

This clonotype was observed a handful of times. The chain has TRBV7-2 and TRBJ1-1; D uncertain. Germline V CDR1 and CDR2: SGHTA, FQGNSA. The V and J ends lost 0 bases and 0 bases respectively, with 8 bases between them. The CDR3 consists of 15 residues. Written as DNA, the CDR3 is TGTGCCAGCAGCTTAGCTCCAGCTTTGAACACTGAAGCTTTCTTT. Translating it yields CASSLAPALNTEAFF. Filled out from reference TRBV7-2 and TRBJ1-1, the complete variable domain reads GAGVSQSPSNKVTEKGKDVELRCDPISGHTALYWYRQSLGQGLEFLIYFQGNSAPDKSGLPSDRFSAERTGGSVSTLTIQRTQQEDSAVYLCASSLAPALNTEAFFGQGTRLTVV.

The sample holds a few counts of this clonotype. CDR3 DNA sequence: TGTGCCAGCAGTCTACGACAGGGATTTTCTAATGAGCAGTTCTTC. This codes for CASSLRQGFSNEQFF. The chain joins TRBV6-2 or TRBV6-3 to TRBJ2-1, with 7 bases that match TRBD1. The germline CDR1 and CDR2 sequences are MNHEY and SVGEGT. This CDR3 has 15 residues. V gave up 5 bases and J gave up 7 bases; unmatched junction bases: 11.

The chain is built from TRBV2 and TRBJ2-3; 10 bases map to TRBD2. V lost 10 bases, J lost 4 bases, and 2 bases stayed unmatched. This CDR3 is 12 amino acids long. Germline CDR1 and CDR2: SNHLY and FYNNEI. For the CDR3, the DNA is TGTGCCACCAGCGGGAGGGCAGATACGCAGTATTTT. This sequence encodes CATSGRADTQYF.

A few counts support this clonotype. The gene calls are TRBV5-1 and TRBJ1-4; 10 bases are shared with TRBD1. CDR3 length: 15 amino acids. The trim removed 4 bases at V and 3 bases at J, leaving 3 bases unmatched. CDR1 is SGHRS and CDR2 is YFSETQ in the germline V gene. The CDR3 bases are TGCGCCAGCAGCATTGGGACAGGGGCTAATGAAAAACTGTTTTTT. This gives the protein CASSIGTGANEKLFF.

The table lists this clonotype with a few counts. The chain joins TRBV20-1 to TRBJ2-2, with 8 nucleotides matching TRBD2. V shed 6 bases and J 2 bases; nucleotides not matched to a gene: 5. Germline CDR1 DFQATT, CDR2 SNEGSKA (reference sequence). The CDR3 spans 14 residues. CDR3 nucleotide sequence: TGCAGTGCGCCTCGGGGGGGCAACACCGGGGAGCTGTTTTTT. Its protein is CSAPRGGNTGELFF.

This clonotype was seen a handful of times. This sequence joins TRBV11-3 and TRBJ2-5; 8 nucleotides align to TRBD2. Trimming took 6 bases from V and 3 from J; bases not matched to a gene: 3. Germline values: CDR1 SGHNT, CDR2 YENEEA. This CDR3 comprises 13 residues. This chain's CDR3 is CASSTSGEETQYF. Written as DNA, the CDR3 is TGTGCCAGCAGTACTAGCGGAGAAGAGACCCAGTACTTC.

The chain links TRBV11-3 to TRBJ2-7, with no clear D. Per germline, CDR1 SGHNT and CDR2 YENEEA. Trimming took off 6 bases at V and 7 bases at J, with 16 bases between the two ends. The CDR3 sequence is 13 residues long. The DNA of the CDR3 is TGTGCCAGCAGTTCCGACTTTGGGCAGGAGCAGTACTTC. It translates to CASSSDFGQEQYF.

The J gene is TRBJ1-6, the V gene TRBV7-3; D is possibly TRBD1 (6 bases). Germline CDR1 reads SGHTA; CDR2 reads FQGTGA. This CDR3 has 15 amino acids. Between the trimmed V and J ends, which lost 2 bases and 12 bases, there was a span of 17 bases. In DNA form, the CDR3 reads TGTGCCAGCAGCTTAGGTGGCCTGGAGGGGGAACCCCTCCACTTT. Translation gives CASSLGGLEGEPLHF.

This clonotype appeared a few times. V gene TRBV5-1 combines with J gene TRBJ1-2; TRBD1 might be the D (5 bases). CDR1 and CDR2 from the germline V gene are SGHRS and YFSETQ. The CDR3 has 15 residues. Trimming took 0 bases from V and 6 from J, leaving 15 bases between them. The CDR3 loop is CASSLEGRAADGYTF. DNA of the CDR3: TGCGCCAGCAGCTTGGAGGGCAGGGCTGCGGATGGCTACACCTTC.

This clonotype was found a few times. The chain couples TRBV30 to TRBJ1-1; D might be TRBD1 (5 bases). The CDR3 has 14 amino acids. CDR1 and CDR2 from the germline V gene are GTSNPN and SVGIG (reference sequence). Deletions cut 2 bases from V and 3 bases from J, with 13 bases between. Written as DNA, the CDR3 is TGTGCCTGGAGTTCAGACAGAGGGTACACTGAAGCTTTCTTT. This codes for CAWSSDRGYTEAFF.

This clonotype was counted only a few times. The CDR3 bases are TGTGCCAGTTTAAGTGACAGGGGGTCAGATACGCAGTATTTT. It is translated as CASLSDRGSDTQYF. The rearrangement joins TRBV6-1 to TRBJ2-3; 9 bases match TRBD1. The germline V gene has CDR1 MNHNS and CDR2 SASEGT. Trimming took 9 bases from V and 4 from J; bases not matched to a gene: 8. There are 14 residues in the CDR3.

This chain uses TRBV20-1 with TRBJ1-1; TRBD1 might be the D (5 bases). V lost 3 bases and J lost 3, with 8 bases in between. The CDR3 sequence is 12 residues long. Germline V lookup: CDR1 DFQATT, CDR2 SNEGSKA (reference sequence). CDR3 residues: CSASPRDTEAFF. CDR3 coding DNA: TGCAGTGCTAGCCCCAGGGACACTGAAGCTTTCTTT.

The V gene is TRBV9, the J gene TRBJ2-6; weak D call: TRBD1 (6 bases). Germline V CDR1 and CDR2: SGDLS, YYNGEE. The germline V and J ends were trimmed by 3 bases and 3 bases, with 10 bases remaining between them. This CDR3 has 15 amino acids. CDR3 residues: CASSAAGVGANVLTF. The DNA of the CDR3 is TGTGCCAGCAGCGCCGCAGGGGTTGGGGCCAACGTCCTGACTTTC.

The rearrangement joins TRBV7-2 to TRBJ2-2; D gene unclear. The CDR3 extends over 12 amino acids. V was pared by 2 bases and J by 8 bases, with 6 bases between. The V gene's germline CDR1 is SGHTA and CDR2 FQGNSA. CDR3 amino acids: CASSLYQGELFF. Written as DNA, the CDR3 is TGTGCCAGCAGCTTATATCAAGGGGAGCTGTTTTTT.

This clonotype showed up just a few times. J is TRBJ2-3 and V is TRBV7-2, with unresolved D. CDR1 is SGHTA, CDR2 FQGNSA, per germline. V lost 2 bases and J lost 3, with 6 bases in between. CDR3 length: 13 residues. CDR3 residues: CASSLPPTDTQYF. CDR3 nucleotides: TGTGCCAGCAGCTTACCCCCGACAGATACGCAGTATTTT.

In its sample, this clonotype was seen a few times. The chain combines TRBV4-2 with TRBJ2-5; no reliable D call. Germline CDR1 reads LGHNA; CDR2 reads YNFKEQ. This CDR3 has 14 residues. Trimming shortened V by 1 base and J by 0 bases, and 6 bases separated the two germline ends. The CDR3 coding sequence is TGTGCCAGCAGCCAAGCAGGTCACCAAGAGACCCAGTACTTC. Translating it yields CASSQAGHQETQYF.

A few counts support this clonotype. V is TRBV29-1 and J is TRBJ2-7; D remains unclear. V dropped 2 bases and J dropped 6 bases, with 17 bases sitting between them. This CDR3 is 14 amino acids long. Germline V CDR1 and CDR2: SQVTM, ANQGSEA. The DNA for the CDR3 is TGCAGCGTTGAAAGCTACAGCAACCCGGGCGAGCAGTACTTC. Protein sequence: CSVESYSNPGEQYF.

V and J are TRBV12-3 or TRBV12-4 and TRBJ1-2; no definite D call. The CDR3 sequence is 12 residues long. Trimming cost V 5 bases and J 8 bases, with 12 bases left between them. The CDR3 DNA sequence: TGTGCCAGCAGTCAATGGGCGGGGGGCTACACCTTC. The encoded protein is CASSQWAGGYTF.

This clonotype was seen a handful of times. The J gene is TRBJ1-2, the V gene TRBV20-1; the D gene is possibly TRBD1 (6 bases). The V and J ends lost 3 bases and 4 bases respectively, with 18 bases between them. The CDR3 sequence is 15 residues long. Germline loops: CDR1 DFQATT, CDR2 SNEGSKA (reference sequence). The CDR3: CSASPQGWGGYGYTF. CDR3 coding DNA: TGCAGTGCTAGTCCACAGGGATGGGGAGGCTATGGCTACACCTTC.

This clonotype has a count of ten or more. This chain joins TRBV7-9 and TRBJ1-4, with 7 positions matching TRBD1. J was trimmed by 8 bases and V by 1 base; bases with no gene match: 4. The CDR3 length is 14 residues. CDR1 is SEHNR and CDR2 is FQNEAQ in the germline V gene (reference sequence). The CDR3 is CASSLGTGEEKLFF. The CDR3 bases are TGTGCCAGCAGCTTAGGCACAGGGGAAGAAAAACTGTTTTTT. Complete variable domain (other parts from reference TRBV7-9 and TRBJ1-4): DTGVSQNPRHKITKRGQNVTFRCDPISEHNRLYWYRQTLGQGPEFLTYFQNEAQLEKSRLLSDRFSAERPKGSFSTLEIQRTEQGDSAMYLCASSLGTGEEKLFFGSGTQLSVL.

The V gene is TRBV27, the J gene TRBJ2-2; 12 nucleotides align to TRBD2. In germline, CDR1 is MNHEY, CDR2 SMNVEV (reference sequence). The CDR3 totals 19 residues. V lost 5 bases, J lost 4 bases, and 14 bases stayed unmatched. The CDR3 DNA reads TGTGCCAGCAGTCCCCGGGCTAGCGGGGGGGCCTTCGCCACCGGGGAGCTGTTTTTT. Translating gives CASSPRASGGAFATGELFF.

J is TRBJ2-1 and V is TRBV5-1, with 12 nucleotides matching TRBD1. Germline V gives CDR1 SGHRS, CDR2 YFSETQ. This CDR3 is built from 20 residues. Losses at the gene ends were 1 base for V and 1 base for J; bases not matched to a gene: 12. The CDR3 is CASSLYRRDRGLNSYNEQFF. The DNA of the CDR3 is TGCGCCAGCAGCTTGTATCGGCGGGACAGGGGGCTTAATTCCTACAATGAGCAGTTCTTC.

This clonotype came up a few times. The rearrangement links TRBV12-3 or TRBV12-4 to TRBJ1-1; D may be TRBD1 (5 bases). The V and J ends lost 6 bases and 7 bases respectively, with 9 bases between them. The CDR3 is 11 amino acids. The CDR3 bases are TGTGCCAGCAGCTTCCAGGGTGAAGCTTTCTTT. Residues: CASSFQGEAFF.

This clonotype was observed a handful of times. CDR3 sequence (DNA): TGTGCCAGCGGGACTAGCGAAACCTACGAGCAGTACTTC. Amino acids: CASGTSETYEQYF. The chain has TRBV6-2 or TRBV6-3 and TRBJ2-7, with TRBD2 matching over 10 bases. The CDR3 runs 13 residues. J lost 2 bases, V lost 8 bases, and 3 bases had no gene match. Germline V lookup: CDR1 MNHEY, CDR2 SVGEGT.

The sample holds a few counts of this clonotype. The genes are TRBV4-3 and TRBJ1-1; 7 positions agree with TRBD1. Germline CDR1 reads LGHNA; CDR2 reads YSLEER. The CDR3 sequence is 15 residues long. The V gene end was trimmed by 1 base and the J gene end by 12 bases; junction bases not matched to a gene: 14. Written as DNA, the CDR3 is TGCGCCAGCAGCCAAGGCCTTGGGACAGTCGGTTCTACTTTCTTT. Translation: CASSQGLGTVGSTFF.